This T cell receptor (beta chain) comes out of a study of T cell repertoires in cytomegalovirus infection. Study context: HLA-B-restricted CMV epitopes that are well studied were used alongside recently identified HLA-C-restricted ones.

MiXCR was run by TCRdb on the reads, yielding one entry per CDR3 protein. This table holds fewer than 1,000,000 distinct CDR3 sequences, around 29% found once. With regard to this clonotype: The target antigen is unknown.

Study-wide results and limits: Cumulative frequency of public TCR beta families picked out carriers of CMV plus the relevant HLA. The ex vivo response showed dominance by HLA-C-restricted CMV-specific TCR beta clonotypes.

V gave up 5 bases and J gave up 0 bases, with 20 bases separating them. The CDR3 runs to 18 residues. Per germline, CDR1 MDHEN and CDR2 SYDVKM. The chain recombines TRBV28 with TRBJ2-4; D might be TRBD1 or TRBD2, each matching 5 bases. This sample comprised cultured CD8+ T cells from PBMCs, obtained from culture after CMV antigen stimulation. This TCR was sampled from a human donor in good health (CMV status not recorded). Some clones in this sample may be carry-over from other donors' samples. The CDR3 sequence is CASSGWDDQMGAKNIQYF. The CDR3 DNA reads TGTGCCAGCAGTGGGTGGGACGACCAAATGGGAGCCAAAAACATTCAGTACTTC.